The 3 T cell receptor beta chains listed next were all sequenced from one sample in a study of cytomegalovirus exposure and HLA in healthy donors. The PCR ran on 60 Vbeta and 13 Jbeta primers. The protocol was immunoSEQ multiplex PCR, while the TCRdb copy is restricted to in-frame clones and leaves out a portion. The profile covers about 160,000 clones, with around 85% appearing a single time and 0.85% taken by the ten largest. Sequenced sample: PBMCs. These receptors all stem from a woman in her twenties or thirties in good health and CMV-seronegative.

The rearrangement joins TRBV7-2 to TRBJ1-2; 9 bases line up with TRBD1. CDR1 is SGHTA, CDR2 FQGNSA, per germline. V was clipped by 6 bases and J by 6 bases; unmatched bases: 11. This CDR3 is 15 amino acids long. The CDR3 nucleotides are TGTGCCAGCAGACCAGGGACAGGGTATTCTCATGGCTACACCTTC. Translated: CASRPGTGYSHGYTF. Combining the CDR3 with reference TRBV7-2 and TRBJ1-2 gives the whole variable domain GAGVSQSPSNKVTEKGKDVELRCDPISGHTALYWYRQSLGQGLEFLIYFQGNSAPDKSGLPSDRFSAERTGGSVSTLTIQRTQQEDSAVYLCASRPGTGYSHGYTFGSGTRLTVV.

The chain has TRBV28 and TRBJ1-4, with TRBD1 identical over 12 bases. Germline lookup yields CDR1 MDHEN and CDR2 SYDVKM. V dropped 4 bases and J dropped 13; count of bases not matched to a gene: 4. The CDR3 length is 13 residues. The CDR3 nucleotides are TGTGCCAGCAGTTCGAGGGACAGGGGGCTACTGTTTTTT. It yields the protein CASSSRDRGLLFF.

The chain joins TRBV6-6 to TRBJ2-1, with unresolved D. Deletions cut 1 base from V and 8 bases from J, with 9 bases between. The germline CDR1 and CDR2 sequences are MNHNY and SVGAGI (reference sequence). The length of the CDR3 is 13 residues. The CDR3 loop is CASSYLAAHEQFF. As DNA, the CDR3 is TGTGCCAGCAGTTACTTAGCAGCTCATGAGCAGTTCTTC.